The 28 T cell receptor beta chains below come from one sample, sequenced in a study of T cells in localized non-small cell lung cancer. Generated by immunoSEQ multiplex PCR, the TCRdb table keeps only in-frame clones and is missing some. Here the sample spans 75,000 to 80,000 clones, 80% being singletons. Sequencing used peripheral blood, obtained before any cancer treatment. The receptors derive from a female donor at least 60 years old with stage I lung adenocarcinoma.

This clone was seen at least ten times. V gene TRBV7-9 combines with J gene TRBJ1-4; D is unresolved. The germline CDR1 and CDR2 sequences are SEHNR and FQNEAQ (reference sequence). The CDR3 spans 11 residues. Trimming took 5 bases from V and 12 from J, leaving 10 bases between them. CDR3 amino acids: CASSPSSQLFF. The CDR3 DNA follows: TGTGCCAGCAGCCCCTCTTCCCAACTGTTTTTT. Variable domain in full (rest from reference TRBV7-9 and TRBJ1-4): DTGVSQNPRHKITKRGQNVTFRCDPISEHNRLYWYRQTLGQGPEFLTYFQNEAQLEKSRLLSDRFSAERPKGSFSTLEIQRTEQGDSAMYLCASSPSSQLFFGSGTQLSVL.

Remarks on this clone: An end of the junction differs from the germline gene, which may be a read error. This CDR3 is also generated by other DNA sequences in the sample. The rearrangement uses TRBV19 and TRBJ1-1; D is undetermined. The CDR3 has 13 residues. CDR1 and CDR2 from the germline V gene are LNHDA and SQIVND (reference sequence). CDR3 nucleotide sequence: TGTGCCAGTAGTATATACAGTGGTGCTGAGGCTTTCTTT. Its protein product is CASSIYSGAEAFF.

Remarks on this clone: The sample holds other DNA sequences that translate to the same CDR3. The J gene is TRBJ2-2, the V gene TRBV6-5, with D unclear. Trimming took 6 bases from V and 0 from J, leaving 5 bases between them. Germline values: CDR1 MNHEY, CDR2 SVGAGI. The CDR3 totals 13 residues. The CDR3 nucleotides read TGTGCCAGCAGGACAACGAACACCGGGGAGCTGTTTTTT. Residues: CASRTTNTGELFF.

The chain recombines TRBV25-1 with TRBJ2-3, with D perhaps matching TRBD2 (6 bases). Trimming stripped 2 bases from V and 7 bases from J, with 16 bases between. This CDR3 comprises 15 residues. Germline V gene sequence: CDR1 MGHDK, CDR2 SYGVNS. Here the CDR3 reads CASSETGVRTHTQYF. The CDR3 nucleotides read TGTGCCAGCAGTGAAACGGGGGTTCGGACGCATACGCAGTATTTT.

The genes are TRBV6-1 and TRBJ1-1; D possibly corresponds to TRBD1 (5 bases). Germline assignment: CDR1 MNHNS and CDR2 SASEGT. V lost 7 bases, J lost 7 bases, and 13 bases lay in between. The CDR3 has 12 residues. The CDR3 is CASTEGQGEAFF. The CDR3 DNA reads TGTGCCAGCACTGAGGGGCAGGGTGAAGCTTTCTTT.

In DNA form, the CDR3 reads TGTGCCAGCAGCTTAGCAGGGGAGGAGGGTGGCTACACCTTC. This translates into CASSLAGEEGGYTF. The chain recombines TRBV7-8 with TRBJ1-2; perhaps TRBD1 as D (5 bases). In germline, CDR1 is SGHVS, CDR2 FQNEAQ. The CDR3 extends over 14 amino acids. V lost 0 bases, J lost 7 bases, and 12 bases lay in between.

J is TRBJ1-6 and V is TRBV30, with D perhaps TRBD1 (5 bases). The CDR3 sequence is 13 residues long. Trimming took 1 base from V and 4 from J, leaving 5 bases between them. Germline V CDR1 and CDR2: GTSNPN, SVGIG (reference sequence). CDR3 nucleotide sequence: TGTGCCTGGAGTGGGACATATAATTCACCCCTCCACTTT. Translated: CAWSGTYNSPLHF.

The CDR3 protein is CASSDHATGGADTQYF. CDR3 DNA: TGTGCCAGCAGCGATCATGCCACGGGGGGAGCAGATACGCAGTATTTT. This chain joins TRBV9 and TRBJ2-3; TRBD2 aligns across 7 bases. CDR1 and CDR2 (germline): SGDLS, YYNGEE. With 3 bases clipped from V and 4 bases from J, the junction kept 11 bases outside the gene matches. The CDR3 is made up of 16 amino acids.

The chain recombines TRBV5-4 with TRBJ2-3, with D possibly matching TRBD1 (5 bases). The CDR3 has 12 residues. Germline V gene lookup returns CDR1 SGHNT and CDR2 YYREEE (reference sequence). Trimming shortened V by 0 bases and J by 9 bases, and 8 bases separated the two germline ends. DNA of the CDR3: TGTGCCAGCAGCTTGGAACCAGGGACGCAGTATTTT. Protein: CASSLEPGTQYF.

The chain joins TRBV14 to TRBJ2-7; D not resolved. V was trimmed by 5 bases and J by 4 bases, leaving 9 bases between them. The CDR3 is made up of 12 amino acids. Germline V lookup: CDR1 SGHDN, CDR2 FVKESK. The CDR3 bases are TGTGCCAGCAGCGATCTTCCTTACGAGCAGTACTTC. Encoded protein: CASSDLPYEQYF.

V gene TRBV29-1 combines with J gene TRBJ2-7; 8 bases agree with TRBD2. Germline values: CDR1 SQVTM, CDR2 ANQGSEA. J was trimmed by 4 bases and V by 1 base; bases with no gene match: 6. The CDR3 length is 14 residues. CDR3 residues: CSVEGAGGPYEQYF. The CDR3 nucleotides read TGCAGCGTTGAAGGGGCGGGGGGCCCTTACGAGCAGTACTTC.

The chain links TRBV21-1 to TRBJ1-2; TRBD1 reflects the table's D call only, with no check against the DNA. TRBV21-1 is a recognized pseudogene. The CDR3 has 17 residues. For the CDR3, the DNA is TGTGCCAGCAGCCCCCGGGACAGGGATTCCCCCCCATATGGCTACACCTTC. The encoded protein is CASSPRDRDSPPYGYTF.

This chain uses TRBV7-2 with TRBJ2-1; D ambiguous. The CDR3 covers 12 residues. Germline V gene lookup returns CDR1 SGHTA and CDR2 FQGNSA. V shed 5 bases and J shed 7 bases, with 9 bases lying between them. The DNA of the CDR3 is TGTGCCAGCAGCCCCCGCCTAAATGAGCAGTTCTTC. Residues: CASSPRLNEQFF. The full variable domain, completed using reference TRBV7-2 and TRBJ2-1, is GAGVSQSPSNKVTEKGKDVELRCDPISGHTALYWYRQSLGQGLEFLIYFQGNSAPDKSGLPSDRFSAERTGGSVSTLTIQRTQQEDSAVYLCASSPRLNEQFFGPGTRLTVL.

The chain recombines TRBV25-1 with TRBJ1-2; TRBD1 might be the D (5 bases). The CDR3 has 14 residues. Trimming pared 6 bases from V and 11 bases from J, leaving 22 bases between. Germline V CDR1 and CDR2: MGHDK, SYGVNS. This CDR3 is CASSQTVGDRGYTF. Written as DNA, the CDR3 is TGTGCCAGCAGCCAGACCGTGGGGGATAGAGGGTACACCTTC.

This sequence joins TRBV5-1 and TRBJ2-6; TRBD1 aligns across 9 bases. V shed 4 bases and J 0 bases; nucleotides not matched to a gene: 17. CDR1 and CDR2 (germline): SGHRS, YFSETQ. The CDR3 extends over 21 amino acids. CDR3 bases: TGCGCCAGCAGCCTTGTCTTCAAGTCGGGACAGGGAAACTCTGGGGCCAACGTCCTGACTTTC. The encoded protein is CASSLVFKSGQGNSGANVLTF.

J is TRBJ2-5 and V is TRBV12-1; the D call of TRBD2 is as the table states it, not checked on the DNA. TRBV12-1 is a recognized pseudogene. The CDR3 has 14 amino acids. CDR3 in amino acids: CASSHLGGEETQYF. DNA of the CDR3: TGTGCCAGCAGCCATCTTGGGGGGGAAGAGACCCAGTACTTC.

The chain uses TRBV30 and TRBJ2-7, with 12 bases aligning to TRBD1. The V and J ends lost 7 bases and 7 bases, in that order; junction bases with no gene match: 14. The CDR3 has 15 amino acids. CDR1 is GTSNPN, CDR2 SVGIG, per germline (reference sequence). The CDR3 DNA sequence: TGTGCCTTAAGAAAGCCGGGACAGGGGGCGGGGGAGCAGTACTTC. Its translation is CALRKPGQGAGEQYF.

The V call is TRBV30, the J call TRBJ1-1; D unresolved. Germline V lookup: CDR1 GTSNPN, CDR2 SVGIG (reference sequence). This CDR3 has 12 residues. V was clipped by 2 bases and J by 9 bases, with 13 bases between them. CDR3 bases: TGTGCCTGGAGTAGGAACGGCTTTCAAGCTTTCTTT. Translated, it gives CAWSRNGFQAFF.

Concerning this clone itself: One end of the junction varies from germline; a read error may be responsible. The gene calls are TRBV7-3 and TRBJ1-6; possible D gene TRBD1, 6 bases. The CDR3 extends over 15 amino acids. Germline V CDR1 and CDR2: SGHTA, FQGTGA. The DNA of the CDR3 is TGTGCCAGCAGCCCGAGGGGGGGGTATATTTCACCCCTCCACTTT. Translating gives CASSPRGGYISPLHF. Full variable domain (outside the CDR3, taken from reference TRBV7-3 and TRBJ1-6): GAGVSQTPSNKVTEKGKYVELRCDPISGHTALYWYRQSLGQGPEFLIYFQGTGAADDSGLPNDRFFAVRPEGSVSTLKIQRTERGDSAVYLCASSPRGGYISPLHFGNGTRLTVT.

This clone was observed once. DNA of the CDR3: TGTGCCAGCAGGCTCACAGGGTTTGAAGCTTTCTTT. Its protein is CASRLTGFEAFF. This chain links TRBV6-1 with TRBJ1-1; D might be TRBD1 (6 bases). Trimming shortened V by 6 bases and J by 7 bases, and 12 bases separated the two germline ends. The CDR3 sequence is 12 residues long. CDR1 and CDR2 (germline): MNHNS, SASEGT.

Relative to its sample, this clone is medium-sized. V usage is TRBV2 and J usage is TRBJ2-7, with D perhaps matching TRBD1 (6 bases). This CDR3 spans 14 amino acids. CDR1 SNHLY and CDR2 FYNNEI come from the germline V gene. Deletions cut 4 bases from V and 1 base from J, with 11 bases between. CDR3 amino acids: CASSVGTPSYEQYF. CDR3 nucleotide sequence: TGTGCCAGCAGTGTCGGGACACCATCCTACGAGCAGTACTTC.

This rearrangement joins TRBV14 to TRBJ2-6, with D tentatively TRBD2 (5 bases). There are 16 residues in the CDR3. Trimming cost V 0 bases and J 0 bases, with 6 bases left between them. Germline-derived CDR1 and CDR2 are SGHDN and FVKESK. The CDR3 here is CASSQERGSGANVLTF. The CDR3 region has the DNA TGTGCCAGCAGCCAAGAACGGGGCTCTGGGGCCAACGTCCTGACTTTC.

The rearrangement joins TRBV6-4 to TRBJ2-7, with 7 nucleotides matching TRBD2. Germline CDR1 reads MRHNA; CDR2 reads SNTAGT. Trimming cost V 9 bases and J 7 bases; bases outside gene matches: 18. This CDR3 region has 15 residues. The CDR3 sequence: CARSPSGVSAGEQYF. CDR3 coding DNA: TGTGCCAGGAGCCCCAGCGGGGTCTCAGCTGGGGAGCAGTACTTC.

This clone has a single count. The CDR3 nucleotides read TGCGCCAGCAGCCAAGGGGGCCGAAGCTCCTACGAGCAGTACTTC. Its translation is CASSQGGRSSYEQYF. This sequence joins TRBV4-3 and TRBJ2-7; weak D call: TRBD1 (5 bases). Trimming shortened V by 1 base and J by 0 bases, and 10 bases separated the two germline ends. The V gene's germline CDR1 is LGHNA and CDR2 YSLEER. The CDR3 is 15 amino acids.

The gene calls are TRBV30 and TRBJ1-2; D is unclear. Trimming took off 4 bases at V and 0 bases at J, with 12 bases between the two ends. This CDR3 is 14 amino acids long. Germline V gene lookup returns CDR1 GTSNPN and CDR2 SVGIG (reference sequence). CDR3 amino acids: CAWIQQKANYGYTF. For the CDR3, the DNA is TGTGCCTGGATCCAACAGAAAGCTAACTATGGCTACACCTTC.

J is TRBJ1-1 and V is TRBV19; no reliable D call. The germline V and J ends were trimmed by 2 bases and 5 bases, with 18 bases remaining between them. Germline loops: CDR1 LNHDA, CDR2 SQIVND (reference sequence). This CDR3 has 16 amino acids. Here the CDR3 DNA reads TGTGCCAGTAGTATATCAGTCCCCCATGATGAGACTGAAGCTTTCTTT. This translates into CASSISVPHDETEAFF.

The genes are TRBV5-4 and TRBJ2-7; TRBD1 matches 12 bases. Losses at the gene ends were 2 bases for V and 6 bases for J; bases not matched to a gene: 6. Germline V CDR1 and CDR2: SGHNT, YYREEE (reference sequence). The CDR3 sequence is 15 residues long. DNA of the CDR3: TGTGCCAGCAGCTTTACCGGGACAGGGGGCTTCGAGCAGTACTTC. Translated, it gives CASSFTGTGGFEQYF.

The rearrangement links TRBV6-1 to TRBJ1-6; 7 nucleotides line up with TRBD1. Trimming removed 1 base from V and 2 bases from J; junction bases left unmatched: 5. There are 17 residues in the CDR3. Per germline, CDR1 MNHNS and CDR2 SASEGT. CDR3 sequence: CASSEEIGGTYNSPLHF. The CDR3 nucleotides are TGTGCCAGCAGTGAAGAGATAGGGGGCACCTATAATTCACCCCTCCACTTT.